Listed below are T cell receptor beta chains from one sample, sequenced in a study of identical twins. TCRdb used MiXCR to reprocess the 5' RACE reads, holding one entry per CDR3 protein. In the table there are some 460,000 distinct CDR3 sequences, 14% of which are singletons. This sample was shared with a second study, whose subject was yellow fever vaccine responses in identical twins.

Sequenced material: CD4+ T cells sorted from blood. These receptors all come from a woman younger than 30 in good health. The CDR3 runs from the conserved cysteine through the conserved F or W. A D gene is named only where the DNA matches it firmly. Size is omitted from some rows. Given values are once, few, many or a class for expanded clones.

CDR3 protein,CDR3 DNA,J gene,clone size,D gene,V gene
CASSEGTGGSYEQYF,TGTGCCAGCAGTGAGGGGACAGGGGGATCATACGAGCAGTACTTC,TRBJ2-7,few,TRBD1,TRBV6-1
CAIAKEETQYF,TGTGCCATCGCAAAAGAAGAGACCCAGTACTTC,TRBJ2-5,NA,NA,TRBV10-3
CASSSSLKGQSF,TGTGCCAGCAGCTCTTCGCTCAAAGGACAGAGCTTT,TRBJ2-3,few,NA,TRBV7-9
CASSQDREGSYGYTF,TGCGCCAGCAGCCAAGATAGAGAGGGGTCGTATGGCTACACCTTC,TRBJ1-2,few,NA,TRBV4-1
CSTTGGSYGYTF,TGCAGCACGACAGGGGGCAGCTATGGCTACACCTTC,TRBJ1-2,NA,TRBD1,TRBV29-1
CASSSPQAGGNTDTQYF,TGTGCCAGCAGTTCCCCCCAGGCGGGGGGGAACACAGATACGCAGTATTTT,TRBJ2-3,few,TRBD2,TRBV28
CSARGTGTLDTEAFF,TGCAGTGCTAGAGGGACAGGGACATTGGACACTGAAGCTTTCTTT,TRBJ1-1,NA,TRBD1,TRBV20-1
CASSHKWTSGSQHEQYF,TGTGCCAGCAGTCATAAATGGACTAGCGGGAGCCAACACGAGCAGTACTTC,TRBJ2-7,NA,TRBD2,TRBV27
CASSSPDAVGDEQFF,TGTGCCAGCAGTTCCCCAGATGCGGTTGGCGATGAGCAGTTCTTC,TRBJ2-1,NA,NA,TRBV28
CASSMAGHF,TGTGCCAGTAGTATGGCCGGGCATTTT,TRBJ1-5,NA,NA,TRBV19
CASSHLDGSYEQYF,TGCGCCAGCAGCCACCTGGACGGTTCCTACGAGCAGTACTTC,TRBJ2-7,NA,NA,TRBV5-1
CASSPPKGDNEQFF,TGTGCCAGCAGCCCCCCGAAAGGGGACAATGAGCAGTTCTTC,TRBJ2-1,NA,NA,TRBV5-4
CASSLLAGYTDTQYF,TGTGCCAGCAGTTTACTAGCGGGGTACACAGATACGCAGTATTTT,TRBJ2-3,few,TRBD2,TRBV28
CSVRTASSYEQYF,TGCAGCGTTCGGACTGCCAGCTCCTACGAGCAGTACTTC,TRBJ2-7,few,NA,TRBV29-1
CSARDSGGQGGEAFF,TGCAGTGCTAGAGATTCGGGGGGACAGGGAGGTGAAGCTTTCTTT,TRBJ1-1,few,TRBD1,TRBV20-1
CASSKVTGDGSYEQYF,TGTGCCAGCAGCAAAGTGACAGGGGATGGGTCCTACGAGCAGTACTTC,TRBJ2-7,NA,NA,TRBV21-1
CASSLAMGELFF,TGTGCCAGCAGCTTAGCGATGGGGGAGCTGTTTTTT,TRBJ2-2,NA,NA,TRBV7-2
CASSFTTGRSPLHF,TGTGCCAGCAGTTTCACGACAGGGCGGTCACCCCTCCACTTT,TRBJ1-6,many,TRBD1,TRBV12-3/TRBV12-4
CASSDPRGEATDTQYF,TGTGCCAGCAGTGACCCTCGCGGGGAGGCCACAGATACGCAGTATTTT,TRBJ2-3,NA,NA,TRBV6-1
CASSNGDRSTDTQYF,TGTGCCAGCAGCAACGGGGACAGAAGCACAGATACGCAGTATTTT,TRBJ2-3,NA,NA,TRBV21-1
CASSQGRGSTYEQYF,TGTGCCAGCAGCCAAGGACGAGGGTCCACCTACGAGCAGTACTTC,TRBJ2-7,few,NA,TRBV4-2
CASSHVGNTEAFF,TGTGCCAGCAGCCATGTGGGGAACACTGAAGCTTTCTTT,TRBJ1-1,few,NA,TRBV7-8
CASNPSGRAGNGREQYF,TGTGCCAGCAATCCTAGCGGGAGAGCTGGGAATGGGAGGGAGCAGTACTTC,TRBJ2-7,NA,TRBD2,TRBV25-1
CASNRGTINEQFF,TGTGCCAGCAACAGGGGGACAATCAATGAGCAGTTCTTC,TRBJ2-1,many,TRBD1,TRBV9
CASSPGTDYYEQYF,TGTGCCAGCAGTCCCGGGACGGACTATTACGAGCAGTACTTC,TRBJ2-7,many,NA,TRBV28
CSAKDRVRVDSNQPQHF,TGCAGTGCCAAGGACAGGGTGAGGGTCGATAGCAATCAGCCCCAGCATTTT,TRBJ1-5,few,TRBD1,TRBV20-1
CASSLGTNYEQYF,TGTGCCAGCAGTTTAGGGACTAACTACGAGCAGTACTTC,TRBJ2-7,many,TRBD2,TRBV5-1
CASSSHGGDQETQYF,TGTGCCAGCAGCTCCCACGGGGGAGACCAAGAGACCCAGTACTTC,TRBJ2-5,few,NA,TRBV11-3
CASSALGWGEQFF,TGTGCCAGCAGTGCCCTGGGGTGGGGTGAGCAGTTCTTC,TRBJ2-1,NA,NA,TRBV12-3/TRBV12-4
CASSGPGDRGFSKVAGGTQYF,TGTGCCAGCAGTGGCCCGGGCGACAGGGGGTTTAGCAAGGTGGCCGGTGGGACCCAGTACTTC,TRBJ2-5,NA,TRBD1,TRBV25-1
CASSPDRFSYGEQYF,TGCGCCAGCAGCCCGGACAGATTCTCCTATGGCGAGCAGTACTTC,TRBJ2-7,many,NA,TRBV5-1
CSVWTVEEQYF,TGCAGCGTTTGGACAGTTGAAGAGCAGTACTTC,TRBJ2-7,few,NA,TRBV29-1
CASSLTRDRQETQYF,TGTGCCAGCAGCTTAACTAGGGACAGGCAAGAGACCCAGTACTTC,TRBJ2-5,few,TRBD1,TRBV7-2
CASSSGTAGRGYTF,TGTGCCAGCAGCTCCGGGACAGCCGGACGGGGCTACACCTTC,TRBJ1-2,few,TRBD1,TRBV12-3/TRBV12-4
CASSLTAGGYNEQFF,TGTGCCAGCAGCTTGACAGCGGGGGGTTACAATGAGCAGTTCTTC,TRBJ2-1,many,TRBD2,TRBV11-2
CASSLGANEKLFF,TGTGCCAGCAGCTTAGGGGCTAATGAAAAACTGTTTTTT,TRBJ1-4,many,NA,TRBV7-3
CASSPTGTALTGANVLTF,TGTGCCAGCAGCCCGACGGGGACAGCCCTAACCGGGGCCAACGTCCTGACTTTC,TRBJ2-6,NA,TRBD1,TRBV11-2
CASSGQAAGSEQYF,TGTGCCAGCAGTGGGCAGGCCGCGGGGTCCGAGCAGTACTTC,TRBJ2-7,few,NA,TRBV2
CASSTGLAGVDEQYF,TGTGCCAGCAGTACGGGACTAGCGGGAGTCGACGAGCAGTACTTC,TRBJ2-7,NA,TRBD2,TRBV2
CASSFRTGGYEQYF,TGCGCCAGCAGCTTCCGGACAGGGGGGTACGAGCAGTACTTC,TRBJ2-7,few,TRBD1,TRBV5-1
CASTPGRVVYEQYF,TGTGCCAGCACCCCTGGCAGGGTGGTTTACGAGCAGTACTTC,TRBJ2-7,NA,NA,TRBV2
CASSHLHEQYF,TGTGCCAGCAGCCATCTCCACGAGCAGTACTTC,TRBJ2-7,few,NA,TRBV14
CASGHGLETQYF,TGTGCTAGTGGCCACGGTTTAGAGACCCAGTACTTC,TRBJ2-5,few,NA,TRBV12-5
CASSSRGMGSTEAFF,TGTGCCAGCAGTTCCAGGGGTATGGGAAGCACTGAAGCTTTCTTT,TRBJ1-1,NA,NA,TRBV28
CASSVSGGASYEQYF,TGTGCCAGCAGTGTTAGCGGGGGGGCCTCCTACGAGCAGTACTTC,TRBJ2-7,few,TRBD2,TRBV12-3/TRBV12-4
CASSYSKQGSDKLFF,TGTGCCAGCAGTTACTCGAAACAGGGGAGTGATAAACTGTTTTTT,TRBJ1-4,NA,TRBD1,TRBV6-5
CASVRGDEQFF,TGTGCCAGCGTGAGGGGAGATGAGCAGTTCTTC,TRBJ2-1,NA,NA,TRBV6-2/TRBV6-3
CASSSIQGGSYNEQFF,TGCGCCAGCAGCTCCATACAGGGTGGCTCCTACAATGAGCAGTTCTTC,TRBJ2-1,few,NA,TRBV5-1
CSVGGVGAYEQYF,TGCAGCGTTGGCGGGGTTGGGGCCTACGAGCAGTACTTC,TRBJ2-7,NA,NA,TRBV29-1
CASSYLGRTGELFF,TGTGCCAGCAGTTATCTCGGAAGGACCGGGGAGCTGTTTTTT,TRBJ2-2,few,NA,TRBV6-5
CATPTVTGELFF,TGTGCCACCCCGACAGTCACCGGGGAGCTGTTTTTT,TRBJ2-2,NA,NA,TRBV19
CASSQARDRATLYYEQYF,TGCGCCAGCAGCCAAGCGCGGGATAGAGCTACCTTATACTACGAGCAGTACTTC,TRBJ2-7,NA,NA,TRBV4-3
CASSLGQATYEQYF,TGTGCCAGCAGCTTAGGCCAGGCCACCTACGAGCAGTACTTC,TRBJ2-7,NA,NA,TRBV7-8
CASSWVQLRSAYNEQFF,TGTGCCAGCAGCTGGGTGCAGCTCCGGAGTGCCTACAATGAGCAGTTCTTC,TRBJ2-1,NA,NA,TRBV5-5
CASSFRDRGLNEQFF,TGCGCCAGCAGCTTCCGGGACAGGGGGCTCAATGAGCAGTTCTTC,TRBJ2-1,NA,TRBD1,TRBV5-1
CASSYETDTGELFF,TGTGCCAGCAGTTACGAGACTGATACCGGGGAGCTGTTTTTT,TRBJ2-2,few,NA,TRBV6-5
CASSLVLAGSYNEQFF,TGTGCCAGCAGCTTGGTCTTAGCGGGCTCCTACAATGAGCAGTTCTTC,TRBJ2-1,NA,TRBD2,TRBV7-9
CSAPSLSGGETQYF,TGCAGTGCCCCCTCCTTATCTGGGGGGGAGACCCAGTACTTC,TRBJ2-5,once,NA,TRBV20-1
CASRMDPYNEQFF,TGTGCCAGCAGGATGGACCCTTACAATGAGCAGTTCTTC,TRBJ2-1,NA,NA,TRBV28
CASSLQDASSYEQYF,TGTGCCAGCAGCCTACAGGACGCGAGCTCCTACGAGCAGTACTTC,TRBJ2-7,few,NA,TRBV12-3/TRBV12-4